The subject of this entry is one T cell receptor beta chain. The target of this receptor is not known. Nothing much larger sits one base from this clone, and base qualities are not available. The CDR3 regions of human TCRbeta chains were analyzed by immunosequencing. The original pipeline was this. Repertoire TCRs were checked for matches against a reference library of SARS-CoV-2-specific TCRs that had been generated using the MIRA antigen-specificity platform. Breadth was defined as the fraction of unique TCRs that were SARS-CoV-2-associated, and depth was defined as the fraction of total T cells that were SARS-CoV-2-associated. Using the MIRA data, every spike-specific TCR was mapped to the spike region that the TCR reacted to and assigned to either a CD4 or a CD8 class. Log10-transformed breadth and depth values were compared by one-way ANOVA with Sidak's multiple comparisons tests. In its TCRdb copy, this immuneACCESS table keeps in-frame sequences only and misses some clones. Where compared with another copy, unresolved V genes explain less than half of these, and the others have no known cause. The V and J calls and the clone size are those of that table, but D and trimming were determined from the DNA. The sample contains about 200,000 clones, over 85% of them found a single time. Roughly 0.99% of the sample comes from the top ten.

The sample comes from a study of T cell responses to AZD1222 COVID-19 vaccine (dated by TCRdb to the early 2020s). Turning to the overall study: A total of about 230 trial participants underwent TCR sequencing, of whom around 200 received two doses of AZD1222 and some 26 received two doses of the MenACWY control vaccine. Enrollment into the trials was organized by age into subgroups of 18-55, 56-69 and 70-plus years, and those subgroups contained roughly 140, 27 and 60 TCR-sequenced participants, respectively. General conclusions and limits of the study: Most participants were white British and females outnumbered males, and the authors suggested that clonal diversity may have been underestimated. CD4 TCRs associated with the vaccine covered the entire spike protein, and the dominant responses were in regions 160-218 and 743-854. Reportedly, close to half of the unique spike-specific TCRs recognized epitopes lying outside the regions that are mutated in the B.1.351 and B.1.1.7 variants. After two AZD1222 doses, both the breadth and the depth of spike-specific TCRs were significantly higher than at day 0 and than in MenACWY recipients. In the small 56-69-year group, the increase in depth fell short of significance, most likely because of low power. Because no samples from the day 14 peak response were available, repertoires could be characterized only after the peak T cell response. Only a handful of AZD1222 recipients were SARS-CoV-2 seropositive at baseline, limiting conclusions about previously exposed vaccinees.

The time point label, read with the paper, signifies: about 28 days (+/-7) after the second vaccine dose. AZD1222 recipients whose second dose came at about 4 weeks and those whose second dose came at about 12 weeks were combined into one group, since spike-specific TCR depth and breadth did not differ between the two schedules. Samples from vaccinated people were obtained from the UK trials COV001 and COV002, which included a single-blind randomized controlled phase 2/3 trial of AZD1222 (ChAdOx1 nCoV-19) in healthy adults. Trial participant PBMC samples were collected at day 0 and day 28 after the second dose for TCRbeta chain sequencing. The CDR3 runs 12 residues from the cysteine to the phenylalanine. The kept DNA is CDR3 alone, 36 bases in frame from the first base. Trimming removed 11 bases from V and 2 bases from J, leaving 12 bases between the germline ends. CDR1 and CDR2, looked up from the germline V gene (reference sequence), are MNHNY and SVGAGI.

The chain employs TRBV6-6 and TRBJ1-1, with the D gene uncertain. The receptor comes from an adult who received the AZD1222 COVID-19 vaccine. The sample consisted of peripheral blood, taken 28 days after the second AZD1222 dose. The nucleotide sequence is TGTGCCGCGAGGCGGGCCAACACTGAAGCTTTCTTT. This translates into CAARRANTEAFF.